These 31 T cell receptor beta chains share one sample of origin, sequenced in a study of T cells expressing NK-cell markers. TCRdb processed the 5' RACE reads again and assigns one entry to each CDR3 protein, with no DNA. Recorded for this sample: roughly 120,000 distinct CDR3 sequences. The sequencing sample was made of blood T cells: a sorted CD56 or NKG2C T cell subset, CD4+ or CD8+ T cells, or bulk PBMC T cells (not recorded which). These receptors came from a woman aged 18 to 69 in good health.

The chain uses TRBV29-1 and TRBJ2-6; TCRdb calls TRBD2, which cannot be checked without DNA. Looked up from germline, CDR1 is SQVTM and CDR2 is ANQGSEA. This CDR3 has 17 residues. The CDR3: CSVGLLAENSGANVLTF.

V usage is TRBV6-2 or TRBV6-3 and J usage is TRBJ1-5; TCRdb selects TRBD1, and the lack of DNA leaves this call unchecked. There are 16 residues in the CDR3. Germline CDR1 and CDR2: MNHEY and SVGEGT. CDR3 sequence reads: CASSSGAVYSNQPQHF.

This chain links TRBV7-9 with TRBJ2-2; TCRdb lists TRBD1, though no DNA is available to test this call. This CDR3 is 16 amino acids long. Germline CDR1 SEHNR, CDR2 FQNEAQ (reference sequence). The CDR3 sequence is CASRHPGQGATGELFF.

CDR3 in amino acids: CASTQLAGGYNEQFF. The V and J genes are TRBV19 and TRBJ2-1; no DNA is available, so the TRBD2 call from TCRdb remains unchecked. Germline loops: CDR1 LNHDA, CDR2 SQIVND (reference sequence). The CDR3 runs 15 residues.

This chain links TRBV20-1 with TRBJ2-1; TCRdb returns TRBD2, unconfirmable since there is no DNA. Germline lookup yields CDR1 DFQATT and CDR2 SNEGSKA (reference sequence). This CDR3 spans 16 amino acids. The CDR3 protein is CSATLVTGTYYNEQFF.

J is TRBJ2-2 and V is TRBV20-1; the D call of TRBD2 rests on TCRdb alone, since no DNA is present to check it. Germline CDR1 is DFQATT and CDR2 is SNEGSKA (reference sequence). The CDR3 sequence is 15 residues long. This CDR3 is CSARNPDLNTGELFF.

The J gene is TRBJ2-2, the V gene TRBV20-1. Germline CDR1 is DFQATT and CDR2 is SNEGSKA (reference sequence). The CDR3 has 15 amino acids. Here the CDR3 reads CSADLGPSNTGELFF.

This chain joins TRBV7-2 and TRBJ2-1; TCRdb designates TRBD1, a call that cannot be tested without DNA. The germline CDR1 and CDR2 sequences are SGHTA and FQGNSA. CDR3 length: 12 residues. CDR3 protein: CASGPAYNEQFF.

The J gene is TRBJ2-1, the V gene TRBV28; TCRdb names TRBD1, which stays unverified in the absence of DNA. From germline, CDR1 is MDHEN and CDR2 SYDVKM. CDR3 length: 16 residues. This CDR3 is CASSFPPDRGGDEQFF.

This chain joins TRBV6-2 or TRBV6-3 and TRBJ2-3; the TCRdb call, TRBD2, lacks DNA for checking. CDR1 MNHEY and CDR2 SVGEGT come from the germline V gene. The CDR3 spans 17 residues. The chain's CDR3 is CASSLTGLAGRTDTQYF.

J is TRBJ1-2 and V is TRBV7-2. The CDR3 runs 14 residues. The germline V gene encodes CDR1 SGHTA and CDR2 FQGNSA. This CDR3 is CASRPPAANYGYTF. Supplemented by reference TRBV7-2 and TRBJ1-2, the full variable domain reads GAGVSQSPSNKVTEKGKDVELRCDPISGHTALYWYRQSLGQGLEFLIYFQGNSAPDKSGLPSDRFSAERTGGSVSTLTIQRTQQEDSAVYLCASRPPAANYGYTFGSGTRLTVV.

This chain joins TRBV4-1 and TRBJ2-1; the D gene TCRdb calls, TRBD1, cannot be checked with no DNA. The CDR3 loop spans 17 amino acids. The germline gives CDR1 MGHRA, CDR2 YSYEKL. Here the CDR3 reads CASSQDSGSPSFNEQFF.

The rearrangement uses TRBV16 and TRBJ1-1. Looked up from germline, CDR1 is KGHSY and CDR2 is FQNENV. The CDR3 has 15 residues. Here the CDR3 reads CASSHTAGKNTEAFF.

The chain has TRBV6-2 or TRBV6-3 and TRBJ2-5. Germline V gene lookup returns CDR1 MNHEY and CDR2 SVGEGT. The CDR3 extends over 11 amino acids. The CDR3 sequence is CASSFPETQYF.

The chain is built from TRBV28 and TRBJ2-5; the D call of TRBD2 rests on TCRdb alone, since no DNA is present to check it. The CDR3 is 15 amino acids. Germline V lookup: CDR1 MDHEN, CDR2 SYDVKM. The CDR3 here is CASSFGGGLQETQYF.

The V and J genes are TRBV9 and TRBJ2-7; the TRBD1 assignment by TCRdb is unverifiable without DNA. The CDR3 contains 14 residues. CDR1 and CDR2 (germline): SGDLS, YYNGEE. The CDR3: CASSVGGGYDEQYF.

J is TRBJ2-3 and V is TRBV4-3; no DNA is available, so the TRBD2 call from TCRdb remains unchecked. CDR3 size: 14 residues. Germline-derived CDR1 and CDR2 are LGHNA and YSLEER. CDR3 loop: CASSPDWTSDTQYF.

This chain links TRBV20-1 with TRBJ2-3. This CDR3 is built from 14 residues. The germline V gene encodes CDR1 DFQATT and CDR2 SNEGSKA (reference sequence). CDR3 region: CSAYPMDSTDTQYF.

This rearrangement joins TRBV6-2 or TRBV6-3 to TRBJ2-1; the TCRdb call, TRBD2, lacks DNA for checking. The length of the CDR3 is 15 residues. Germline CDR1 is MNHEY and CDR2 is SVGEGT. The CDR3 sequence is CASSPTSGSRDEQFF.

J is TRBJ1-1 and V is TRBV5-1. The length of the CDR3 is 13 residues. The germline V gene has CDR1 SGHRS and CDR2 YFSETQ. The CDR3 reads CASSLGGNTEAFF.

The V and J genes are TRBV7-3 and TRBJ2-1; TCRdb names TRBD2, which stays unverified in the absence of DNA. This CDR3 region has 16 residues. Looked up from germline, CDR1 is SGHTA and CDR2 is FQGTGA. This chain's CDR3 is CASSLQGLAGDNEQFF.

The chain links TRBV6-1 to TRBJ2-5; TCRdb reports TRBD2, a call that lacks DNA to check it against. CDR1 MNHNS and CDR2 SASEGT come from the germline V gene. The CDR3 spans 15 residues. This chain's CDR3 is CASRWGTGLSETQYF.

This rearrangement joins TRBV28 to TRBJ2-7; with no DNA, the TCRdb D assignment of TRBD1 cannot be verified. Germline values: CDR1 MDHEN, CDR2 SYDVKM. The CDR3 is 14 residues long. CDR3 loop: CASRTGASSYEQYF. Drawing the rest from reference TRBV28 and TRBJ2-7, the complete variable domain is DVKVTQSSRYLVKRTGEKVFLECVQDMDHENMFWYRQDPGLGLRLIYFSYDVKMKEKGDIPEGYSVSREKKERFSLILESASTNQTSMYLCASRTGASSYEQYFGPGTRLTVT.

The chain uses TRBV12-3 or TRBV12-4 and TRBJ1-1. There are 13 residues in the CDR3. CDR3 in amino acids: CASSLTPYTEAFF.

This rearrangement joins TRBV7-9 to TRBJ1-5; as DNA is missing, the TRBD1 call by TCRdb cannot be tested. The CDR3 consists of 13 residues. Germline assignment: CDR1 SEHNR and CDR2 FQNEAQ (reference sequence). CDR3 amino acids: CASSFPGDKPQHF. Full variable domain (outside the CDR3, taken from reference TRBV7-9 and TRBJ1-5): DTGVSQNPRHKITKRGQNVTFRCDPISEHNRLYWYRQTLGQGPEFLTYFQNEAQLEKSRLLSDRFSAERPKGSFSTLEIQRTEQGDSAMYLCASSFPGDKPQHFGDGTRLSIL.

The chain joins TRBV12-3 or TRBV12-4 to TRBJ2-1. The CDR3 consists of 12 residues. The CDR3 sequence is CASSFSWDEQFF.

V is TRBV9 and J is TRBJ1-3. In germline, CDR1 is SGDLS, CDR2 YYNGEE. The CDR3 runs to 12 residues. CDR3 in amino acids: CASRGARNTIYF.

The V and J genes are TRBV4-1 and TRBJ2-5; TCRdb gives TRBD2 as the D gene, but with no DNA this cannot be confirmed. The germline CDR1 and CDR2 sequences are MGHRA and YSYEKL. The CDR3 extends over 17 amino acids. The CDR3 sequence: CASSQEGLALFWETQYF.

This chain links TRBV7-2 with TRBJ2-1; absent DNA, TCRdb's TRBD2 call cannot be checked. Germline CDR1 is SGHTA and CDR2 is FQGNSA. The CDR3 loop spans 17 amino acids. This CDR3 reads CASSLWASGRADNEQFF.

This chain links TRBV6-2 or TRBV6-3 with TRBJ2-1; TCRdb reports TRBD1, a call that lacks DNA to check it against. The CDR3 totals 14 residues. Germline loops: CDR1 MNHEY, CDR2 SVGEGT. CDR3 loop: CASRPGTTSDEQFF.

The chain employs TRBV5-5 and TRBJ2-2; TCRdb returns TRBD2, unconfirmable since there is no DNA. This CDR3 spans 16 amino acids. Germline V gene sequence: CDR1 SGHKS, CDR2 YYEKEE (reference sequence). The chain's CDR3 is CASSLIAGGVTGELFF.